This is a list of T cell receptor beta chains from one sample in a study of breast tumors, draining lymph nodes, adjacent tissues. In TCRdb, the multiplex PCR reads were re-called with MiXCR into one record per CDR3 protein. The sample yields approximately 300,000 distinct CDR3 sequences, more than 30% seen once. Sequenced input: axillary lymph node tissue. These receptors originate from a female donor with breast cancer. Some clones in this sample may be carry-over from other donors' samples. Each CDR3 is given with its conserved first and last residue. Fields, in order: V gene, J gene, clone size, D gene, CDR3 protein, CDR3 DNA. The D gene is left open where the match is weak. Rows give clone size only sometimes, using once, few, many, or a class for an expanded clone.

v_gene: TRBV20-1; j_gene: TRBJ2-5; abundance: many; d_gene: TRBD2; CDR3aa: CSARDPREGKETQYF; CDR3nt: TGCAGTGCTAGAGATCCCAGGGAGGGGAAAGAGACCCAGTACTTC
v_gene: TRBV9; j_gene: TRBJ2-1; abundance: many; d_gene: .; CDR3aa: CASSVNGQHNEQFF; CDR3nt: TGTGCCAGCAGCGTTAACGGACAGCACAATGAGCAGTTCTTC
v_gene: TRBV7-3; j_gene: TRBJ2-3; abundance: many; d_gene: .; CDR3aa: CASSVTSSTDTQYF; CDR3nt: TGTGCCAGCAGCGTGACAAGTAGCACAGATACGCAGTATTTT
v_gene: TRBV5-1; j_gene: TRBJ1-6; abundance: .; d_gene: .; CDR3aa: CASRDRGSPLHF; CDR3nt: TGCGCCAGCAGAGATCGAGGGTCACCCCTCCACTTT
v_gene: TRBV6-4; j_gene: TRBJ2-5; abundance: .; d_gene: TRBD2; CDR3aa: CASSPFGAAREGRRIGEETQYF; CDR3nt: TGTGCCAGCAGTCCCTTTGGCGCGGCGCGGGAGGGCCGAAGGATTGGGGAAGAGACCCAGTACTTC
v_gene: TRBV24-1; j_gene: TRBJ2-3; abundance: .; d_gene: TRBD1; CDR3aa: CATSDLSTGGYNEQYF; CDR3nt: TGTGCCACCAGTGATTTGAGCACAGGGGGGTACAATGAGCAGTATTTT
v_gene: TRBV6-6; j_gene: TRBJ2-5; abundance: many; d_gene: .; CDR3aa: CASSYSSGETQYF; CDR3nt: TGTGCCAGCAGTTACTCAAGCGGGGAGACCCAGTACTTC
v_gene: TRBV18; j_gene: TRBJ2-7; abundance: few; d_gene: TRBD2; CDR3aa: CASSPPLPGLAGGPSYEQYF; CDR3nt: TGTGCCAGCTCACCACCGTTACCGGGACTAGCGGGAGGGCCCTCCTACGAGCAGTACTTC
v_gene: TRBV6-5; j_gene: TRBJ2-1; abundance: few; d_gene: TRBD2; CDR3aa: CASSYRVGRANEQFF; CDR3nt: TGTGCCAGCAGTTACAGAGTCGGGAGGGCCAATGAGCAGTTCTTC
v_gene: TRBV6-2/TRBV6-3; j_gene: TRBJ2-7; abundance: .; d_gene: .; CDR3aa: CASSYRAYSYEQYF; CDR3nt: TGTGCCAGCAGTTACAGGGCCTACTCCTACGAGCAGTACTTC
v_gene: TRBV18; j_gene: TRBJ1-1; abundance: few; d_gene: .; CDR3aa: CASSPRGETEAFF; CDR3nt: TGTGCCAGCTCACCCCGCGGAGAGACTGAAGCTTTCTTT
v_gene: TRBV7-2; j_gene: TRBJ1-2; abundance: many; d_gene: TRBD1; CDR3aa: CASSFPGQGIISRGYTF; CDR3nt: TGTGCCAGCAGCTTTCCGGGACAGGGCATTATTAGTCGCGGCTACACCTTC
v_gene: TRBV7-8; j_gene: TRBJ1-2; abundance: .; d_gene: .; CDR3aa: CASSLLGGADGYTF; CDR3nt: TGTGCCAGCAGCTTATTGGGGGGCGCGGACGGCTACACCTTC
v_gene: TRBV30; j_gene: TRBJ1-1; abundance: .; d_gene: .; CDR3aa: CAWSGSLNTEAFF; CDR3nt: TGTGCCTGGAGTGGGTCCCTGAACACTGAAGCTTTCTTT
v_gene: TRBV20-1; j_gene: TRBJ2-3; abundance: .; d_gene: TRBD2; CDR3aa: CSARISGRTATQYF; CDR3nt: TGCAGTGCTAGGATTAGCGGGAGAACAGCTACGCAGTATTTT
v_gene: TRBV30; j_gene: TRBJ2-1; abundance: .; d_gene: TRBD1; CDR3aa: CASKGALEQFF; CDR3nt: TGTGCCTCTAAGGGGGCCCTTGAGCAGTTCTTC
v_gene: TRBV10-3; j_gene: TRBJ2-4; abundance: .; d_gene: TRBD1; CDR3aa: CAISEPFSGTGKANIQYF; CDR3nt: TGTGCCATCAGTGAGCCATTTTCTGGGACAGGGAAAGCAAACATTCAGTACTTC
v_gene: TRBV7-6; j_gene: TRBJ2-3; abundance: many; d_gene: TRBD2; CDR3aa: CASSLGTSGYTDTQYF; CDR3nt: TGTGCCAGCAGCTTAGGGACTAGCGGGTACACAGATACGCAGTATTTT
v_gene: TRBV25-1; j_gene: TRBJ2-7; abundance: many; d_gene: .; CDR3aa: CASSGGFGDEQYF; CDR3nt: TGTGCCAGCAGTGGTGGGTTCGGGGACGAGCAGTACTTC
v_gene: TRBV2; j_gene: TRBJ2-7; abundance: many; d_gene: .; CDR3aa: CATGRGSSYEQYF; CDR3nt: TGTGCCACCGGTCGGGGAAGCTCCTACGAGCAGTACTTC
v_gene: TRBV7-9; j_gene: TRBJ2-5; abundance: .; d_gene: .; CDR3aa: CASSRGAGPQETQHF; CDR3nt: TGTGCCAGTAGCCGGGGGGCAGGGCCCCAAGAGACCCAGCACTTC